This T cell receptor beta chain is from a study of cytomegalovirus exposure and HLA in healthy donors. The PCR had 60 Vbeta and 13 Jbeta primers. Method: immunoSEQ multiplex PCR; TCRdb's copy keeps in-frame clones and lacks some. Of 150,000 to 200,000 clones listed, about four fifths are singletons. The CDR3 spans 15 residues. Germline trimming cut 4 bases from V and 3 bases from J; bases unmatched to any gene: 9. The germline V gene has CDR1 SGHRS and CDR2 YFSETQ. The TCR comes from a woman aged 50 to 60 in good health and CMV-seronegative. Sequenced material: PBMCs. The rearrangement uses TRBV5-1 and TRBJ2-7, with 8 bases identical to TRBD1. As DNA, the CDR3 is TGCGCCAGCAGCCCGCCCGGGACAGGAGGCTACGAGCAGTACTTC. Its translation is CASSPPGTGGYEQYF.